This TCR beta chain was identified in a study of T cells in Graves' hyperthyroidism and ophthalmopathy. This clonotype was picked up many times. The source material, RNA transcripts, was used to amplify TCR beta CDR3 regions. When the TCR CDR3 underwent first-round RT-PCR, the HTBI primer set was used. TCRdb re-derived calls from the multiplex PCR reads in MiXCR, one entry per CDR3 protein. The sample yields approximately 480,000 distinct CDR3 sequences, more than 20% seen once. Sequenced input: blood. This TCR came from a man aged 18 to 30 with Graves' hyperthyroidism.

The CDR3 here is CASRGTARGEQYF. Here the CDR3 DNA reads TGTGCCAGCAGGGGGACAGCTCGGGGAGAGCAGTACTTC. V gene TRBV6-5 combines with J gene TRBJ2-7; 7 nucleotides match TRBD1. Germline CDR1 reads MNHEY; CDR2 reads SVGAGI. The V segment lost 6 bases and the J segment 7 bases; nucleotides outside the gene matches: 9. The CDR3 has 13 amino acids.